Below are 14 T cell receptor beta chains sequenced from a single sample in a study of blood T cell repertoires in COVID-19. Libraries were prepared by immunoSEQ multiplex PCR; TCRdb keeps only in-frame clonotypes and omits some of them. The data contain 200,000 to 250,000 clones, over 75% of them singletons. The sequencing sample was made of peripheral blood. The source of these receptors is a woman aged 70-85 years with COVID-19, enrolled during active disease.

This clone has at least ten counts. V is TRBV2 and J is TRBJ2-1; TRBD2 matches 10 bases. The V segment lost 7 bases and the J segment 7 bases; nucleotides outside the gene matches: 10. The CDR3 extends over 15 amino acids. Germline V gene data show CDR1 as SNHLY and CDR2 as FYNNEI. For the CDR3, the DNA is TGTGCCAGCAACGAGCGGGAGGGCCGAGGGAATGAGCAGTTCTTC. Protein sequence: CASNEREGRGNEQFF.

This clone has a handful of counts. V and J are TRBV5-1 and TRBJ1-3; the match to TRBD1 covers 9 bases. After removal of 4 bases from V and 1 base from J, the junction contained 12 bases not matched to a gene. This CDR3 has 18 amino acids. The germline gives CDR1 SGHRS, CDR2 YFSETQ. The CDR3 DNA follows: TGCGCCAGCAGCGACCCGGGACAGGGCATTTTATCTGGAAACACCATATATTTT. Its protein is CASSDPGQGILSGNTIYF.

J is TRBJ2-7 and V is TRBV6-2 or TRBV6-3, with a possible D match to TRBD2 (5 bases). Trimming pared 4 bases from V and 3 bases from J, leaving 7 bases between. This CDR3 is built from 12 residues. CDR1 and CDR2 from the germline V gene are MNHEY and SVGEGT. In nucleotides, the CDR3 is TGTGCCAGCAGTTTTAGCGACTACGAGCAGTACTTC. Its protein is CASSFSDYEQYF.

This rearrangement joins TRBV3-1 (or the pseudogene TRBV3-2) to TRBJ2-5, with 9 nucleotides matching TRBD1. The CDR3 length is 16 residues. CDR1 LGHDT and CDR2 YNNKEL come from the germline V gene (reference sequence). V shed 1 base and J 5 bases; nucleotides not matched to a gene: 8. In DNA, the CDR3 is TGTGCCAGCAGCCAAGCCAAAACAGGGGGCCGGGAGACCCAGTACTTC. The encoded protein is CASSQAKTGGRETQYF.

At least ten counts were recorded for this clone. The chain employs TRBV6-1 and TRBJ2-3; D remains unclear. Germline V gene sequence: CDR1 MNHNS, CDR2 SASEGT. This CDR3 region has 16 residues. Between the trimmed V and J ends, which lost 2 bases and 0 bases, there was a span of 12 bases. This CDR3 reads CASSEITRLSTDTQYF. The CDR3 nucleotides read TGTGCCAGCAGTGAAATAACTCGGTTGAGCACAGATACGCAGTATTTT.

The chain carries TRBV6-5 and TRBJ2-4, with D perhaps TRBD1 (6 bases). Trimming removed 4 bases from V and 0 bases from J, with 13 bases in between. Germline CDR1 and CDR2: MNHEY and SVGAGI. The CDR3 extends over 16 amino acids. The CDR3 DNA is TGTGCCAGCAGTTCCAACTCCAGGGGAGCCAAAAACATTCAGTACTTC. It codes for CASSSNSRGAKNIQYF.

The chain couples TRBV24-1 to TRBJ1-2; 11 bases are a match to TRBD1. V dropped 4 bases and J dropped 4; count of bases not matched to a gene: 7. Germline V gene sequence: CDR1 KGHDR, CDR2 SFDVKD. The CDR3 has 16 amino acids. The CDR3 region has the DNA TGTGCCACCAGTGACCTCGGGACAGGGGGTAGCTATGGCTACACCTTC. It codes for CATSDLGTGGSYGYTF.

V is TRBV21-1 and J is TRBJ1-5. TRBV21-1 is flagged as a pseudogene. CDR3 length: 19 amino acids. CDR3 sequence reads: CASSKGAGHRSPENQPQHF. The CDR3 bases are TGTGCCAGCAGCAAAGGGGCGGGGCACCGAAGCCCGGAGAATCAGCCCCAGCATTTT.

The chain links TRBV11-3 to TRBJ2-5, with 8 nucleotides matching TRBD2. This CDR3 contains 15 residues. V was clipped by 5 bases and J by 4 bases; unmatched bases: 9. CDR1 SGHNT and CDR2 YENEEA come from the germline V gene. The CDR3: CASSPGTRGGETQYF. DNA for the CDR3: TGTGCCAGCAGCCCAGGGACTAGGGGAGGAGAGACCCAGTACTTC.

V and J are TRBV25-1 and TRBJ2-7, with a possible D match to TRBD1 (6 bases). The V end lost 3 bases, the J end lost 7 bases, and 13 bases lay between the germline ends. The CDR3 has 13 residues. Germline CDR1 and CDR2: MGHDK and SYGVNS. CDR3 in DNA: TGTGCCAGCAGTGAGGTCAGGGGTTGGGAGCAGTACTTC. It specifies CASSEVRGWEQYF.

The chain is built from TRBV30 and TRBJ1-2; 9 nucleotides match TRBD1. Losses at the gene ends were 5 bases for V and 7 bases for J; bases not matched to a gene: 8. Germline values: CDR1 GTSNPN, CDR2 SVGIG (reference sequence). The CDR3 contains 13 residues. The CDR3 DNA sequence: TGTGCCTGGGACAGGACAGGGGAGGGTGGCTACACCTTC. Translating it yields CAWDRTGEGGYTF.

The chain combines TRBV4-1 with TRBJ2-1; TRBD2 matches 7 bases. V trimming: 0 bases; J trimming: 2 bases; junction bases outside the gene matches: 7. Germline V CDR1 and CDR2: MGHRA, YSYEKL. This CDR3 comprises 17 residues. Written as DNA, the CDR3 is TGCGCCAGCAGCCAAGATCTTGAGCGGGGTACCTACAATGAGCAGTTCTTC. It translates to CASSQDLERGTYNEQFF.

The genes are TRBV2 and TRBJ1-1; weak D call: TRBD1 (5 bases). Germline V CDR1 and CDR2: SNHLY, FYNNEI. Trimming shortened V by 3 bases and J by 2 bases, and 7 bases separated the two germline ends. The CDR3 covers 13 residues. The chain's CDR3 is CASSDQGNTEAFF. In nucleotides, the CDR3 is TGTGCCAGCAGTGACCAGGGAAACACTGAAGCTTTCTTT.

The chain has TRBV19 and TRBJ1-1; D remains ambiguous. The germline V gene encodes CDR1 LNHDA and CDR2 SQIVND (reference sequence). Trimming cost V 4 bases and J 14 bases, with 26 bases left between them. This CDR3 has 15 amino acids. The CDR3 loop is CASSTPAATRPELFF. CDR3 DNA sequence: TGTGCCAGTAGTACCCCAGCGGCCACCAGGCCGGAACTCTTCTTT. The whole variable domain, filled in from reference TRBV19 and TRBJ1-1, reads DGGITQSPKYLFRKEGQNVTLSCEQNLNHDAMYWYRQDPGQGLRLIYYSQIVNDFQKGDIAEGYSVSREKKESFPLTVTSAQKNPTAFYLCASSTPAATRPELFFGQGTRLTVV.